This entry lists 6 T cell receptor beta chains sequenced from one sample in a study of shared clonotypes between healthy human individuals. The naive CD8 fraction comprised CD45RO-negative cells positively selected for CCR7 and excluded terminally differentiated effector memory CD45RA+ cells. The data were produced by immunoSEQ multiplex PCR, yet TCRdb's version contains in-frame clones alone and is incomplete. The sample lists some 2.1 million clones, 85% to 95% seen once, with less than 2% in the top ten. The sequencing sample was made of naive CD8+ T cells from PBMCs. Receptors were obtained from a man younger than 35 in good health. Some clones in this sample may be carry-over from other donors' samples.

The rearrangement joins TRBV7-2 to TRBJ1-1, with unresolved D. V lost 1 base, J lost 1 base, and 10 bases lay in between. This CDR3 has 15 residues. Germline V gives CDR1 SGHTA, CDR2 FQGNSA. The CDR3 loop is CASSLGVVRNTEAFF. The CDR3 region has the DNA TGTGCCAGCAGCTTAGGGGTGGTTCGGAACACTGAAGCTTTCTTT.

Written as DNA, the CDR3 is TGTGCCAGTAGTCAAGACATGGCCAAAAACATTCAGTACTTC. It yields the protein CASSQDMAKNIQYF. The chain couples TRBV19 to TRBJ2-4; no reliable D call. Germline V CDR1 and CDR2: LNHDA, SQIVND (reference sequence). Trimming shortened V by 5 bases and J by 1 base, and 9 bases separated the two germline ends. The CDR3 covers 14 residues.

In this sample, this clone turned up once. V is TRBV19 and J is TRBJ1-1, with D tentatively TRBD1 (6 bases). V was trimmed by 4 bases and J by 2 bases, leaving 11 bases between them. Germline-derived CDR1 and CDR2 are LNHDA and SQIVND (reference sequence). There are 14 residues in the CDR3. The CDR3 is CASSSTGFNTEAFF. Written as DNA, the CDR3 is TGTGCCAGTAGTAGTACAGGGTTTAACACTGAAGCTTTCTTT.

The V and J genes are TRBV6-5 and TRBJ1-4; D is perhaps TRBD1 (5 bases). This CDR3 has 16 amino acids. The V gene's germline CDR1 is MNHEY and CDR2 SVGAGI. Trimming removed 0 bases at V and 7 bases at J, with 15 bases between. CDR3 sequence: CASSYSVGERSEKLFF. The CDR3 region has the DNA TGTGCCAGCAGTTACTCGGTAGGGGAACGGAGTGAAAAACTGTTTTTT.

The rearrangement uses TRBV9 and TRBJ2-2; TRBD1 might be the D (6 bases). Germline CDR1 and CDR2: SGDLS and YYNGEE. CDR3 length equals 14 residues. The V end lost 3 bases, the J end lost 4 bases, and 10 bases lay between the germline ends. The CDR3 DNA is TGTGCCAGCAGCGGCACAGGGTTCACCGGGGAGCTGTTTTTT. It yields the protein CASSGTGFTGELFF.

The chain links TRBV19 to TRBJ1-5; D may be TRBD1 (5 bases). The CDR3 has 14 amino acids. CDR1 and CDR2 from the germline V gene are LNHDA and SQIVND (reference sequence). The CDR3 nucleotides read TGTGCGACTAGCCCCAGGGATAGCAATCAGCCCCAGCATTTT. Amino acids: CATSPRDSNQPQHF.